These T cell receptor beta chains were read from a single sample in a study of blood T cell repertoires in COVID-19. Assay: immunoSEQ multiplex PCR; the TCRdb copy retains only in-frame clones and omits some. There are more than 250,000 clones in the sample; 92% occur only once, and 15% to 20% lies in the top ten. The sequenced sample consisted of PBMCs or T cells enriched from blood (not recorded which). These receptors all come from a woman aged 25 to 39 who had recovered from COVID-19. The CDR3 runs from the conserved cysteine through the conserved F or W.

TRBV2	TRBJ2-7	CASINPGGYEQYF
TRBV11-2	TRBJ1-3	CASSVQGLAGNTIYF
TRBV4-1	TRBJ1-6	CASSHQGQGGGYSPLHF
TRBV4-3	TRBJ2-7	CASSQGKLESSDEQYF
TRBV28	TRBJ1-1	CASSLGGGRTEAFF
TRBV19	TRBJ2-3	CASSILLVREGRIMGTDTQYF
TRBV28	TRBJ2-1	CASSPPAGGGEQFF
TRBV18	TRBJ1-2	CASSPPSHTPYGYTF
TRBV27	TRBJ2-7	CATALTGGVYEQYF
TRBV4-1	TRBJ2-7	CASSQAVNLAGGPYEQYF
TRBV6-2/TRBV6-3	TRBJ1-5	CASSPTGGGQPQHF
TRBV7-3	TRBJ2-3	CASSLRGAQNVDTQYF
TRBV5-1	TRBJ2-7	CASSLEREQYF
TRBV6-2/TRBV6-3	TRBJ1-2	CASSYSTRPNYYGYTF
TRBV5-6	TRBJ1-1	CASSSWTGAFGAFF
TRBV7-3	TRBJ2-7	CASSFQGAQEQYF
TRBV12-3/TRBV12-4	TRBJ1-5	CASGGTSQPQHF
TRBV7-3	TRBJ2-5	CASSLAGTGKETQYF
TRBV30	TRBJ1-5	CAWSAYSNQPQHF
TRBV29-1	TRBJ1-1	CSATGGGPNTEAFF
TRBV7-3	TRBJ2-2	CASSLSPLNQIGSKGGELFF
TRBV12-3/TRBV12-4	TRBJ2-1	CASRQGNYNEQFF
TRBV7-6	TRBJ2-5	CASSLLTSGQETQYF
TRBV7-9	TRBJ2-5	CASSLGQGPETQYF
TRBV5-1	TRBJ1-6	CASSFATGPDSPLHF
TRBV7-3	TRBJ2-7	CASSLNPTGAYEQYF
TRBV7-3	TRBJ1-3	CASSLTGFYGNTIYF
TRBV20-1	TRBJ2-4	CSALPGGIQYF
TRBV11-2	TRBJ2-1	CASSLSGAGNEQFF
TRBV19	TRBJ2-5	CASSRGGRETQYF
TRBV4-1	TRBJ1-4	CASSQAHIRTNEKLFF
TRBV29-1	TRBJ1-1	CSAARQGVNTEAFF
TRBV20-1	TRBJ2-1	CSAWLYNEQFF
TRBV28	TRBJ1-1	CASSLIGTGVSRATEAFF
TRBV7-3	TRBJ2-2	CASSSLGGSSTGELFF
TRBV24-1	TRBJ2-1	CATSDLGSGMVNEQFF
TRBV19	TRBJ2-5	CASSGSSARETQYF
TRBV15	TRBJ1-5	CATSRGPPSSNQPQHF
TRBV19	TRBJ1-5	CASTPRAIGNQPQHF
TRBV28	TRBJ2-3	CATRPGTSDGDTQYF
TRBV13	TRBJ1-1	CASSPTAAGTEAFF
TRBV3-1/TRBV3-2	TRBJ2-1	CASSQTAFSGVSKFF
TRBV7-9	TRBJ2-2	CASSLAETGGSTGELFF
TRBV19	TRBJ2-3	CASSTGDTQYF
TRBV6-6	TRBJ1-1	CASSPRGRTEAFF
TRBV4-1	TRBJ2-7	CASSLGTEEQYF
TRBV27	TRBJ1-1	CASRSGVRNTEAFF
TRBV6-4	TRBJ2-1	CATPPQRQGGRNEQFF
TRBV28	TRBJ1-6	CASSSQGSPLHF
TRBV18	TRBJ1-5	CASSPWEVSNQPQHF
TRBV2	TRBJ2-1	CASSDLGEGYNEQFF
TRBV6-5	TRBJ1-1	CASIINRGRGTEAFF
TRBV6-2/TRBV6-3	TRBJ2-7	CASSSTGGGSGYEQYF
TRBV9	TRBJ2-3	CASSVTGFSTDTQYF